Listed below are T cell receptor beta chains from one sample, sequenced in a study of blood T cells in healthy people across ages. Each CDR3 protein is one row after TCRdb ran MiXCR on the 5' RACE reads. The profile shows 1 million or so distinct CDR3 sequences, over 35% of them singletons. The sequencing input was blood. These TCRs come from a woman aged 55-70 years in good health. Both conserved end residues are part of each CDR3. A D gene is named only where the DNA matches it firmly. A clone size is listed for some rows: how often the clone was seen (once, few, many), or a class if it is expanded.

j_gene: TRBJ2-7
abundance: -
v_gene: TRBV3-1
d_gene: TRBD1
CDR3aa: CASTPNIIGGVYEQYF
CDR3nt: TGTGCCAGCACCCCCAACATTATAGGGGGCGTCTACGAGCAGTACTTC

j_gene: TRBJ2-5
abundance: -
v_gene: TRBV27
d_gene: -
CDR3aa: CASSIYPAKETQYF
CDR3nt: TGTGCCAGCAGCATTTACCCCGCCAAGGAGACCCAGTACTTC

j_gene: TRBJ2-7
abundance: few
v_gene: TRBV11-2
d_gene: -
CDR3aa: CASSSTLGLGEQYF
CDR3nt: TGTGCCAGCAGCTCCACGTTGGGTTTGGGAGAGCAGTACTTC

j_gene: TRBJ2-3
abundance: few
v_gene: TRBV20-1
d_gene: -
CDR3aa: CSAAGLGISADTQYF
CDR3nt: TGCAGTGCCGCCGGTCTGGGAATAAGCGCAGATACGCAGTATTTT

j_gene: TRBJ2-7
abundance: -
v_gene: TRBV28
d_gene: -
CDR3aa: CAEARGRRYEQYF
CDR3nt: TGTGCCGAAGCGAGGGGGAGGAGGTACGAGCAGTACTTC

j_gene: TRBJ2-7
abundance: few
v_gene: TRBV29-1
d_gene: -
CDR3aa: CSADAGSYEQYF
CDR3nt: TGCAGCGCCGACGCGGGATCCTACGAGCAGTACTTC

j_gene: TRBJ2-7
abundance: -
v_gene: TRBV9
d_gene: TRBD2
CDR3aa: CASNVELAGVRNEQYF
CDR3nt: TGTGCCAGCAACGTAGAACTAGCGGGAGTTCGAAACGAGCAGTACTTC

j_gene: TRBJ1-1
abundance: -
v_gene: TRBV12-3/TRBV12-4
d_gene: TRBD1
CDR3aa: CASRTTGGEAFF
CDR3nt: TGTGCCAGCAGGACCACAGGGGGTGAAGCTTTCTTT

j_gene: TRBJ1-2
abundance: few
v_gene: TRBV4-1
d_gene: TRBD1
CDR3aa: CASSQGWGQTYGYTF
CDR3nt: TGCGCCAGCAGCCAAGGGTGGGGACAGACCTATGGCTACACCTTC

j_gene: TRBJ2-1
abundance: few
v_gene: TRBV20-1
d_gene: -
CDR3aa: CSATWAGNEQFF
CDR3nt: TGCAGTGCCACCTGGGCCGGGAATGAGCAGTTCTTC

j_gene: TRBJ2-3
abundance: -
v_gene: TRBV30
d_gene: -
CDR3aa: CAWDSLGDTQYF
CDR3nt: TGTGCCTGGGATTCCCTCGGGGATACGCAGTATTTT

j_gene: TRBJ2-5
abundance: few
v_gene: TRBV20-1
d_gene: -
CDR3aa: CSARDHYRQWGETQYF
CDR3nt: TGCAGTGCTAGAGATCACTATAGACAGTGGGGAGAGACCCAGTACTTC

j_gene: TRBJ2-2
abundance: few
v_gene: TRBV29-1
d_gene: -
CDR3aa: CSVEFGQKNTGELFF
CDR3nt: TGCAGCGTTGAATTTGGACAGAAAAACACCGGGGAGCTGTTTTTT

j_gene: TRBJ2-1
abundance: -
v_gene: TRBV12-3/TRBV12-4
d_gene: TRBD2
CDR3aa: CASSSGLAGVDEQFF
CDR3nt: TGTGCCAGCAGTTCGGGACTAGCGGGAGTCGATGAGCAGTTCTTC

j_gene: TRBJ2-7
abundance: few
v_gene: TRBV30
d_gene: -
CDR3aa: CAWSVGLGYEQYF
CDR3nt: TGTGCCTGGAGTGTAGGCCTAGGGTACGAGCAGTACTTC

j_gene: TRBJ1-5
abundance: few
v_gene: TRBV29-1
d_gene: TRBD1
CDR3aa: CSGGQGNNQPQHF
CDR3nt: TGCAGCGGGGGACAGGGAAACAATCAGCCCCAGCATTTT

j_gene: TRBJ2-3
abundance: few
v_gene: TRBV5-5
d_gene: -
CDR3aa: CASEGAGSTDTQYF
CDR3nt: TGTGCCAGCGAGGGGGCGGGGAGCACAGATACGCAGTATTTT

j_gene: TRBJ2-1
abundance: -
v_gene: TRBV15
d_gene: -
CDR3aa: CATSARSAFNEQFF
CDR3nt: TGTGCCACCAGCGCCAGGTCAGCCTTCAATGAGCAGTTCTTC

j_gene: TRBJ2-7
abundance: once
v_gene: TRBV6-6
d_gene: -
CDR3aa: CASSYRGKSYEQYF
CDR3nt: TGTGCCAGCAGTTACAGGGGAAAATCCTACGAGCAGTACTTC

j_gene: TRBJ2-7
abundance: -
v_gene: TRBV15
d_gene: -
CDR3aa: CATSSDQGGYEQYF
CDR3nt: TGTGCCACCAGCAGTGACCAGGGAGGCTACGAGCAGTACTTC

j_gene: TRBJ2-3
abundance: -
v_gene: TRBV5-1
d_gene: -
CDR3aa: CASSLAPGPHTDTQYF
CDR3nt: TGCGCCAGCAGCTTGGCCCCAGGGCCCCACACAGATACGCAGTATTTT

j_gene: TRBJ1-4
abundance: few
v_gene: TRBV7-9
d_gene: -
CDR3aa: CASSLLGEGNEKLFF
CDR3nt: TGTGCCAGCAGCTTGTTAGGGGAAGGCAATGAAAAACTGTTTTTT

j_gene: TRBJ2-3
abundance: once
v_gene: TRBV20-1
d_gene: -
CDR3aa: CSVPWRTSTDTQYF
CDR3nt: TGCAGTGTTCCCTGGCGGACCAGCACAGATACGCAGTATTTT

j_gene: TRBJ1-2
abundance: -
v_gene: TRBV20-1
d_gene: TRBD1
CDR3aa: CSASNQGARGNYGYTF
CDR3nt: TGCAGTGCTAGTAACCAGGGGGCGAGGGGTAACTATGGCTACACCTTC

j_gene: TRBJ1-2
abundance: -
v_gene: TRBV20-1
d_gene: -
CDR3aa: CSASSRNYGYTF
CDR3nt: TGCAGTGCTAGTTCCAGGAACTATGGCTACACCTTC

j_gene: TRBJ2-7
abundance: few
v_gene: TRBV11-2
d_gene: -
CDR3aa: CASSFHTGFYEQYF
CDR3nt: TGTGCCAGCAGCTTTCATACAGGATTCTACGAGCAGTACTTC

j_gene: TRBJ2-7
abundance: once
v_gene: TRBV29-1
d_gene: -
CDR3aa: CSVKDPLKSSYNEQYF
CDR3nt: TGCAGCGTTAAAGATCCCCTCAAAAGCTCCTACAATGAGCAGTACTTC

j_gene: TRBJ1-2
abundance: -
v_gene: TRBV2
d_gene: -
CDR3aa: CASSEAVGGMGYGYTF
CDR3nt: TGTGCCAGCAGTGAAGCGGTTGGGGGTATGGGCTATGGCTACACCTTC

j_gene: TRBJ2-6
abundance: -
v_gene: TRBV27
d_gene: -
CDR3aa: CASSLMGGALSGANVLTF
CDR3nt: TGTGCCAGCAGTTTAATGGGGGGCGCTTTGTCTGGGGCCAACGTCCTGACTTTC

j_gene: TRBJ2-7
abundance: -
v_gene: TRBV18
d_gene: TRBD2
CDR3aa: CASSPVGLAGPPGEQYF
CDR3nt: TGTGCCAGCTCACCGGTCGGACTAGCGGGACCGCCGGGTGAGCAGTACTTC

j_gene: TRBJ1-6
abundance: -
v_gene: TRBV27
d_gene: -
CDR3aa: CASSFIGRSSYNSPLHF
CDR3nt: TGTGCCAGCAGTTTTATAGGAAGGTCCTCCTATAATTCACCCCTCCACTTT

j_gene: TRBJ2-7
abundance: -
v_gene: TRBV28
d_gene: -
CDR3aa: CASSATLSTYEQYF
CDR3nt: TGTGCCAGCAGTGCTACCCTCTCAACCTACGAGCAGTACTTC

j_gene: TRBJ2-1
abundance: -
v_gene: TRBV20-1
d_gene: -
CDR3aa: CSARGWGVNNEQFF
CDR3nt: TGCAGTGCTAGAGGGTGGGGGGTTAACAATGAACAGTTCTTC

j_gene: TRBJ2-5
abundance: few
v_gene: TRBV11-3
d_gene: -
CDR3aa: CASSLGRATQETQYF
CDR3nt: TGTGCCAGCAGCTTAGGGCGGGCTACCCAAGAGACCCAGTACTTC